The T cell receptor beta chain described here comes from a study of CD8 T cells in Susac syndrome. The RNA input was roughly 0.45 to 1 ug, and it was reverse transcribed with random hexamers. TCRdb analysed the immunoSEQ multiplex PCR reads with MiXCR anew, one entry per CDR3 protein. This repertoire shows 150,000 to 200,000 distinct CDR3 sequences, around 95% found once; its top ten account for 0.15% to 0.2%. The count of this clonotype is one. This CDR3 region has 13 residues. The germline CDR1 and CDR2 sequences are SGHDT and YYEEEE. Trimming shortened V by 2 bases and J by 4 bases, and 7 bases separated the two germline ends.

Sequences were obtained from CD8+ T cells from PBMCs. The chain has TRBV5-6 and TRBJ2-4; TRBD2 is a possible D gene (6 bases). This clonotype was obtained from a human donor with multiple sclerosis. CDR3 in amino acids: CASSFGGKNIQYF. CDR3 coding DNA: TGTGCCAGCAGCTTTGGGGGGAAAAACATTCAGTACTTC.